This T cell receptor beta chain is drawn from a study of blood T cell repertoires in COVID-19. Looking at the study overall: PBMCs, B-cell-depleted T cells, or T cells provided the cDNA or gDNA that made up the material.

Losses at the gene ends were 4 bases for V and 9 bases for J; bases not matched to a gene: 12. CDR3 length equals 17 residues. Germline CDR1 LGHDT, CDR2 YNNKEL (reference sequence). The table came from immunoSEQ multiplex PCR; TCRdb's copy has only in-frame clones and leaves some out. The sample consists of around 100,000 clones, just over 85% of them appearing once. Sequenced input: peripheral blood. The TCR sequence derives from a human donor in a cohort sampled during active COVID-19. V gene TRBV3-1 (or the pseudogene TRBV3-2) combines with J gene TRBJ1-4, with 12 bases aligning to TRBD1. As DNA, the CDR3 is TGTGCCAGCAGCCTCCGGGACAGGGGGCGCTTAGAGAAAAAACTGTTTTTT. This sequence encodes CASSLRDRGRLEKKLFF.